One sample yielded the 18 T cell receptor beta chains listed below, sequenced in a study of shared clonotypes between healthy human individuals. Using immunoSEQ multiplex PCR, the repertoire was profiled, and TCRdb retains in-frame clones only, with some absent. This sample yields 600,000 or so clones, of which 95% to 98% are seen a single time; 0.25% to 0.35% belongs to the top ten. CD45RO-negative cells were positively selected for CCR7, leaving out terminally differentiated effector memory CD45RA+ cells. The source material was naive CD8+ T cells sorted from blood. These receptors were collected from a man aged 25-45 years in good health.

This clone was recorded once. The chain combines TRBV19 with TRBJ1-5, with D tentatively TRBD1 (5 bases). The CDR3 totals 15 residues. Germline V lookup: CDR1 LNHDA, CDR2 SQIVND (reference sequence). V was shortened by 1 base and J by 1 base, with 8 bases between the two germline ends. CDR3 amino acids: CASSIARDSNQPQHF. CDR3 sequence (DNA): TGTGCCAGTAGTATAGCACGGGACAGCAATCAGCCCCAGCATTTT.

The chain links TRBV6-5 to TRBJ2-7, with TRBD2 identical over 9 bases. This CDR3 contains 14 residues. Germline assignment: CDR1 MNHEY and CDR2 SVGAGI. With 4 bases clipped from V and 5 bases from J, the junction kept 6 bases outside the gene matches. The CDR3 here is CASSSPGLANEQYF. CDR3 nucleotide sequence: TGTGCCAGCAGTTCTCCTGGACTAGCGAACGAGCAGTACTTC.

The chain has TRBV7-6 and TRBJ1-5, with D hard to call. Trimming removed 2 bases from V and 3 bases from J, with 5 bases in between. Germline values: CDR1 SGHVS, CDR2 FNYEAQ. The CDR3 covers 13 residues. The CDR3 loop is CASSLNINQPQHF. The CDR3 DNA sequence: TGTGCCAGCAGCTTAAATATCAATCAGCCCCAGCATTTT.

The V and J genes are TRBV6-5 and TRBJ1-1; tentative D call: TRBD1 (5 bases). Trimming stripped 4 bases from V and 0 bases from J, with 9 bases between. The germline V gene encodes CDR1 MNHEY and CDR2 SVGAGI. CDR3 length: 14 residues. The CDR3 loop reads CASSWQGMNTEAFF. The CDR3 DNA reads TGTGCCAGCAGTTGGCAGGGTATGAACACTGAAGCTTTCTTT.

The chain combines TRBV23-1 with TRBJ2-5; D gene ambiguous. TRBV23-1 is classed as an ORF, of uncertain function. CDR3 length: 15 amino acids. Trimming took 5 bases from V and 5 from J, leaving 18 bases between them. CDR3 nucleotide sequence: TGCGCCAGCAGTTATCTACCGTCCTCGTCCGAGACCCAGTACTTC. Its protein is CASSYLPSSSETQYF.

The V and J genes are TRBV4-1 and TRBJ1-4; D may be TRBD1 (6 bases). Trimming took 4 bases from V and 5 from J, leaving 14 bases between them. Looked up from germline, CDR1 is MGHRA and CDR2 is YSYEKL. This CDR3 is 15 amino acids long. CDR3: CASSPPPGANEKLFF. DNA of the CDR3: TGCGCCAGCAGCCCACCGCCGGGGGCGAATGAAAAACTGTTTTTT.

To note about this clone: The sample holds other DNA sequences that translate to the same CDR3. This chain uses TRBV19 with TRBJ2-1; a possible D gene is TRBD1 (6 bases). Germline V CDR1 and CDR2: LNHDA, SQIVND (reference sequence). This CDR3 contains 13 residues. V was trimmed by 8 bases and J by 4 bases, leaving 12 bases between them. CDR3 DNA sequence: TGTGCCAGTTCCATGACAGGTTACAATGAGCAGTTCTTC. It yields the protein CASSMTGYNEQFF.

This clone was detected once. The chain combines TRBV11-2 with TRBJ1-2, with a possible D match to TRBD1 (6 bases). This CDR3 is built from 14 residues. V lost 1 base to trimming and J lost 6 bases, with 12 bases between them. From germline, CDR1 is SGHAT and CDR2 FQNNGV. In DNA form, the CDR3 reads TGTGCCAGCAGCTTAGCTGGCAGGGGCAATGGCTACACCTTC. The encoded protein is CASSLAGRGNGYTF. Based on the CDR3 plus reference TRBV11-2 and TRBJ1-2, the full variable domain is EAGVAQSPRYKIIEKRQSVAFWCNPISGHATLYWYQQILGQGPKLLIQFQNNGVVDDSQLPKDRFSAERLKGVDSTLKIQPAKLEDSAVYLCASSLAGRGNGYTFGSGTRLTVV.

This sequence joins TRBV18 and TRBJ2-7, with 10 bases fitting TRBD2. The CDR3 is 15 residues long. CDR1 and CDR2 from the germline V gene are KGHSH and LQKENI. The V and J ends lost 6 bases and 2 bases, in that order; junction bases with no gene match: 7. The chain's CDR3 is CASSPETSGPYEQYF. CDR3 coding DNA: TGTGCCAGCTCCCCCGAGACTAGCGGGCCCTACGAGCAGTACTTC.

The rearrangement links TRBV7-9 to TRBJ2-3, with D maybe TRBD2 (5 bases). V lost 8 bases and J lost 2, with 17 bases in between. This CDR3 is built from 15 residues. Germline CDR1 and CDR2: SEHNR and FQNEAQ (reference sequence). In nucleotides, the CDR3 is TGTGCCAGCGCGTCTGGCGGGCCCTACACAGATACGCAGTATTTT. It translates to CASASGGPYTDTQYF.

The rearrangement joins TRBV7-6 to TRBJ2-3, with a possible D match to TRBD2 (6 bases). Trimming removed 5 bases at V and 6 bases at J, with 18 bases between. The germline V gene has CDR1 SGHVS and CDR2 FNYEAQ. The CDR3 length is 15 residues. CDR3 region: CASSLPSSEGDTQYF. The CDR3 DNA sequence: TGTGCCAGCAGCCTCCCCTCTAGCGAAGGTGATACGCAGTATTTT.

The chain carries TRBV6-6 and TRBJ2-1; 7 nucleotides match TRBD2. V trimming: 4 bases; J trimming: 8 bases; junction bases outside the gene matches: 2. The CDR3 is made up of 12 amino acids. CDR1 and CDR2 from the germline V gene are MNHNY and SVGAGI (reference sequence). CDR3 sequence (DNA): TGTGCCAGCAGTTTCCTAGCGGATGAGCAGTTCTTC. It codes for CASSFLADEQFF.

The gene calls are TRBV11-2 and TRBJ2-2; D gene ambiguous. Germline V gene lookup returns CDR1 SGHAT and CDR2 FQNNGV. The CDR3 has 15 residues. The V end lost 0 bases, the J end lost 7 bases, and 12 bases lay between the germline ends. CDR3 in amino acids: CASSLDPLYGGELFF. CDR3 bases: TGTGCCAGCAGCTTAGATCCTCTATATGGCGGGGAGCTGTTTTTT.

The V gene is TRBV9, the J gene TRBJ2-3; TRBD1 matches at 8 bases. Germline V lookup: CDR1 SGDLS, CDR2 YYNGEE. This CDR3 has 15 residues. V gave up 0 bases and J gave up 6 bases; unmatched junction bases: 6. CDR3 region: CASSVEDRDADTQYF. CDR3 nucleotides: TGTGCCAGCAGCGTAGAGGACAGGGATGCGGATACGCAGTATTTT.

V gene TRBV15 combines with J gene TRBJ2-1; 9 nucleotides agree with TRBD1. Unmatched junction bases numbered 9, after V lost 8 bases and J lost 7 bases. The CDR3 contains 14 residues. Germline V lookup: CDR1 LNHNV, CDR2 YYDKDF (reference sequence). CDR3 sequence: CATGTDRGRNEQFF. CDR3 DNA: TGTGCCACCGGGACGGACAGGGGCCGGAATGAGCAGTTCTTC.

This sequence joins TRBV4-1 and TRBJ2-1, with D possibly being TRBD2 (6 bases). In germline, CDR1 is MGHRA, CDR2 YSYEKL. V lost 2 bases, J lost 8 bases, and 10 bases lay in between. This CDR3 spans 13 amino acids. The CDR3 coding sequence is TGCGCCAGCAGCCAAACTAGCCTCCATGAGCAGTTCTTC. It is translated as CASSQTSLHEQFF.

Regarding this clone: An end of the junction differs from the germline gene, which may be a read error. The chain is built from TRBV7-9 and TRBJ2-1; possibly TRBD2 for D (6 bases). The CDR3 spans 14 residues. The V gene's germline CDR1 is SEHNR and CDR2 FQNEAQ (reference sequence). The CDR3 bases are TGTGCCAGCAGCTTCCGGGACTCCAACAATGAGCAGTTCTTC. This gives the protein CASSFRDSNNEQFF.

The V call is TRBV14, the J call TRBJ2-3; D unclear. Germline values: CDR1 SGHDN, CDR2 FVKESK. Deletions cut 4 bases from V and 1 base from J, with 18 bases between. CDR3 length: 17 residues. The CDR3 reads CASSPIEGRYGTDTQYF. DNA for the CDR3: TGTGCCAGCAGCCCCATAGAAGGGCGGTACGGCACAGATACGCAGTATTTT.